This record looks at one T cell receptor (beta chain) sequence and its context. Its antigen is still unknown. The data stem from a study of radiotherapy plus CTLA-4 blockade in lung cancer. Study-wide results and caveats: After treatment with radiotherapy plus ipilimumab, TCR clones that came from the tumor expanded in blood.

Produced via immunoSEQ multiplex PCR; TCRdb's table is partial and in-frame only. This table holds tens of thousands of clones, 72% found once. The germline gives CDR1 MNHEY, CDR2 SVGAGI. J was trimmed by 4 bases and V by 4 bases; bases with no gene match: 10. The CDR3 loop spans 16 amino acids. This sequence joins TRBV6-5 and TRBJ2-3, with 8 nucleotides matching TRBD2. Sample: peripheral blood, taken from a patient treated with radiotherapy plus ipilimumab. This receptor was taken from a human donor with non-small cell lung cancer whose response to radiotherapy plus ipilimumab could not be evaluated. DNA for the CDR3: TGTGCCAGCAGTTCTGTCGGGGGGGTGAGTGCAGATACGCAGTATTTT. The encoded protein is CASSSVGGVSADTQYF.